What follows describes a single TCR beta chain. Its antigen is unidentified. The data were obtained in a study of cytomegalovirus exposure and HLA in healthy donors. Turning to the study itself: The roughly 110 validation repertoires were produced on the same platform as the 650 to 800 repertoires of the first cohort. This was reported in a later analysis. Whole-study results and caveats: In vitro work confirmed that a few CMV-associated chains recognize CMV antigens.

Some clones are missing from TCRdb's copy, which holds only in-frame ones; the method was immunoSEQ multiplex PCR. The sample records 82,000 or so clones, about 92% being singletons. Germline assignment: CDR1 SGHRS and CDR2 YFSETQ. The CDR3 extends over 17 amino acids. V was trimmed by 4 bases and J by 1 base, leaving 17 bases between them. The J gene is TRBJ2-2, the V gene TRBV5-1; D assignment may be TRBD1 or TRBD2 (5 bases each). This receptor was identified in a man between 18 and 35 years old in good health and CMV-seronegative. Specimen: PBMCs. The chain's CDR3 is CASSLGPTPVNTGELFF. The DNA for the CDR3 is TGCGCCAGCAGCCTGGGACCGACTCCTGTGAACACCGGGGAGCTGTTTTTT.